This T cell receptor (beta chain) was obtained from a study of shared clonotypes between healthy human individuals. Study-level findings and limits: An anticipated effect of sequencing depth on clonotype sharing among donors was recognized. Sampling included only blood; tissue repertoires likely differ.

CDR1 LNHDA and CDR2 SQIVND come from the germline V gene (reference sequence). The CDR3 totals 15 residues. The trim removed 4 bases at V and 4 bases at J, leaving 9 bases unmatched. Notes on this clone: The antigen is not known.

The authors distributed each subset's genomic DNA evenly over several immunoSEQ plates. Per the original methods: In the immunoSEQ data, sequences were junction-only and lacked quality scores, so filtering differed. TCRdb's table, derived via immunoSEQ multiplex PCR, lists solely in-frame clones and lacks some. V and J calls and clone size are those listed in that table; D and trimming were worked out from the DNA. The sample lists 450,000 to 500,000 clones; about 78% were seen once. This receptor was taken from a woman between 40 and 50 years old in good health. Some clones in this sample may be carry-over from other donors' samples. This sequence joins TRBV19 and TRBJ2-7; 8 nucleotides line up with TRBD2. Sequenced sample: PBMCs. The CDR3 reads CASSNLGTGGYEQYF. The CDR3, as DNA: TGTGCCAGTAGTAACCTCGGGACGGGGGGGTACGAGCAGTACTTC.